These 3 T cell receptor beta chains were all obtained from the same sample, sequenced in a study of somatic mutations in cytotoxic T cells in rheumatoid arthritis (dated by TCRdb to about 2017). The method was the immunoSEQ multiplex PCR assay. In its TCRdb copy, this immuneACCESS table keeps in-frame sequences only and misses some clones. Where compared with another copy, unresolved V genes explain less than half of these, and the others have no known cause. This sample comprises approximately 11,000 clones, 90% to 95% of them detected only once. Roughly 14% of the sample lies in the top ten. Input material: CD8+ T cells sorted from blood. The receptors here all came from a woman younger than 30 with rheumatoid arthritis.

The chain employs TRBV7-2 and TRBJ2-6, with TRBD1 matching 9 bases. Germline CDR1 reads SGHTA; CDR2 reads FQGNSA. V dropped 1 base and J dropped 0; count of bases not matched to a gene: 7. This CDR3 is built from 19 residues. Here the CDR3 DNA reads TGTGCCAGCAGCTTAGTACTACAGGGGGCCACCTCTGGGGCCAACGTCCTGACTTTC. Translated: CASSLVLQGATSGANVLTF. Full variable domain (rest looked up from reference TRBV7-2 and TRBJ2-6): GAGVSQSPSNKVTEKGKDVELRCDPISGHTALYWYRQSLGQGLEFLIYFQGNSAPDKSGLPSDRFSAERTGGSVSTLTIQRTQQEDSAVYLCASSLVLQGATSGANVLTFGAGSRLTVL.

To note about this clone: The junction departs from the called germline gene at one end, perhaps through a read error. The V call is TRBV9, the J call TRBJ2-7; D may be TRBD1 (5 bases). Germline assignment: CDR1 SGDLS and CDR2 YYNGEE. The length of the CDR3 is 13 residues. CDR3 amino acids: CASSFGHSDEQYF. CDR3 nucleotide sequence: TGTGCCAGCAGCTTCGGACACTCCGACGAGCAGTACTTC.

The chain combines TRBV2 with TRBJ2-7; TRBD1 matches at 9 bases. V shed 4 bases, J shed 2 bases, and the junction held 12 bases outside the gene matches. The CDR3 sequence is 17 residues long. Germline loops: CDR1 SNHLY, CDR2 FYNNEI. The CDR3 coding sequence is TGTGCCAGCAGTGTCCCAGACGGGACAGGGCCTACCTACGAGCAGTACTTC. Its translation: CASSVPDGTGPTYEQYF.